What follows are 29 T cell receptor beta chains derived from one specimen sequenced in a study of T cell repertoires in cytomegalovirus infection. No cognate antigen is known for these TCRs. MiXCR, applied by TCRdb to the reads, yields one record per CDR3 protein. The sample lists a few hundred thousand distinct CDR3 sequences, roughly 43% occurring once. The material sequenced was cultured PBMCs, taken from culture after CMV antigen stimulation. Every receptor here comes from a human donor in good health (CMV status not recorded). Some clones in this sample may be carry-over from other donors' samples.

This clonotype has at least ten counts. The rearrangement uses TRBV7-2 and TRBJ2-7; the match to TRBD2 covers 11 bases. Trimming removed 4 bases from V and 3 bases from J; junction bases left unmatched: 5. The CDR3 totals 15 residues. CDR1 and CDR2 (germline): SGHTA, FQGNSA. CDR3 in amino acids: CASSSVAGGGYEQYF. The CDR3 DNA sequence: TGTGCCAGCAGCTCGGTAGCGGGGGGGGGCTACGAGCAGTACTTC.

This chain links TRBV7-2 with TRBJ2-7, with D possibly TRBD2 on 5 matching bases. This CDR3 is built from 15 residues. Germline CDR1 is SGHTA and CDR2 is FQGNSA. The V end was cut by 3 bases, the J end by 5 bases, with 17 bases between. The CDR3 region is CASSFAGNLGNEQYF. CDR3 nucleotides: TGTGCCAGCAGCTTCGCCGGGAACCTGGGCAACGAGCAGTACTTC. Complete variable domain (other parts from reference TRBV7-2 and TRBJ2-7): GAGVSQSPSNKVTEKGKDVELRCDPISGHTALYWYRQSLGQGLEFLIYFQGNSAPDKSGLPSDRFSAERTGGSVSTLTIQRTQQEDSAVYLCASSFAGNLGNEQYFGPGTRLTVT.

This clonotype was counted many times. CDR3 sequence reads: CASSPQQTIYEQYF. As DNA, the CDR3 is TGTGCCAGCAGCCCCCAGCAGACTATCTACGAGCAGTACTTC. This sequence joins TRBV7-2 and TRBJ2-7; a possible D gene is TRBD2 (5 bases). Germline V gives CDR1 SGHTA, CDR2 FQGNSA. The CDR3 has 14 residues. V lost 5 bases, J lost 3 bases, and 14 bases lay in between. Drawing the rest from reference TRBV7-2 and TRBJ2-7, the complete variable domain is GAGVSQSPSNKVTEKGKDVELRCDPISGHTALYWYRQSLGQGLEFLIYFQGNSAPDKSGLPSDRFSAERTGGSVSTLTIQRTQQEDSAVYLCASSPQQTIYEQYFGPGTRLTVT.

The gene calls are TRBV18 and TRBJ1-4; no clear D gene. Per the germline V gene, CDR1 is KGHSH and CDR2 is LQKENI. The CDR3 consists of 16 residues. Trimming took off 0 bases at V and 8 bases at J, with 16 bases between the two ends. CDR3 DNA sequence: TGTGCCAGCTCACCACCGGACGCTCGAGGAAGGGAAAAACTGTTTTTT. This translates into CASSPPDARGREKLFF. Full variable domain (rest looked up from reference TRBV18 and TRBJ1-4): NAGVMQNPRHLVRRRGQEARLRCSPMKGHSHVYWYRQLPEEGLKFMVYLQKENIIDESGMPKERFSAEFPKEGPSILRIQQVVRGDSAAYFCASSPPDARGREKLFFGSGTQLSVL.

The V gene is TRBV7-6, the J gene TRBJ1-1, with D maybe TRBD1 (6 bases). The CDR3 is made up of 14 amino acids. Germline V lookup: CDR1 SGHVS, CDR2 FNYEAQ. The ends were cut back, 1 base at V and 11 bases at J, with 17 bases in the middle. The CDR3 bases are TGTGCCAGCAGCTTAGAATTGTGGGGGCAGAGTGCTTTCTTT. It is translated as CASSLELWGQSAFF. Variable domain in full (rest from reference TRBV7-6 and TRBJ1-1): GAGVSQSPRYKVTKRGQDVALRCDPISGHVSLYWYRQALGQGPEFLTYFNYEAQQDKSGLPNDRFSAERPEGSISTLTIQRTEQRDSAMYRCASSLELWGQSAFFGQGTRLTVV.

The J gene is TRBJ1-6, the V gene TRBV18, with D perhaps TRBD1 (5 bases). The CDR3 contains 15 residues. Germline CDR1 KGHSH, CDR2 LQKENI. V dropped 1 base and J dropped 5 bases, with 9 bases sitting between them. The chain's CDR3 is CASSPRQKDNSPLHF. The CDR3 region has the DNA TGTGCCAGCTCACCACGACAGAAGGATAATTCACCCCTCCACTTT.

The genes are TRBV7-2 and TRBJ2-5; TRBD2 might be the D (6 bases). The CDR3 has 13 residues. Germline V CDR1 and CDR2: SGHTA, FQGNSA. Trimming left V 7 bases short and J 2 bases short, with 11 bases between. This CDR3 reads CASTVTSQETQYF. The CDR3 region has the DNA TGTGCCAGCACCGTGACTAGTCAAGAGACCCAGTACTTC.

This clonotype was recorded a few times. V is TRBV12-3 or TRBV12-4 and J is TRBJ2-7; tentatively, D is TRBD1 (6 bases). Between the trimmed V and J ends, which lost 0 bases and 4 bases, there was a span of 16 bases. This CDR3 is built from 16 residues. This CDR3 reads CASSLASGRGSYEQYF. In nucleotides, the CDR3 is TGTGCCAGCAGTTTAGCGTCGGGCAGGGGAAGTTACGAGCAGTACTTC.

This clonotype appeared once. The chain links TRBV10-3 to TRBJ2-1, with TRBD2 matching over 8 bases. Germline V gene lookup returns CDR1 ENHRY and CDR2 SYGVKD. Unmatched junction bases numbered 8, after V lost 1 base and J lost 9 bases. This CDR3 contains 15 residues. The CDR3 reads CAISELGSGAGEQFF. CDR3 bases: TGTGCCATCAGTGAGTTGGGTAGCGGGGCCGGTGAGCAGTTCTTC.

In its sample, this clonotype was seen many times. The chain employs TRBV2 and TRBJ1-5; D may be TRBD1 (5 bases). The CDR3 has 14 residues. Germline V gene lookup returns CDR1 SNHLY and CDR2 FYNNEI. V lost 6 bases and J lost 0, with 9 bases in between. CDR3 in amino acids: CASSAQGSNQPQHF. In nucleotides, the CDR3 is TGTGCCAGCAGCGCCCAGGGTAGCAATCAGCCCCAGCATTTT. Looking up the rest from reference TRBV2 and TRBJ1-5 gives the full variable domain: EPEVTQTPSHQVTQMGQEVILRCVPISNHLYFYWYRQILGQKVEFLVSFYNNEISEKSEIFDDQFSVERPDGSNFTLKIRSTKLEDSAMYFCASSAQGSNQPQHFGDGTRLSIL.

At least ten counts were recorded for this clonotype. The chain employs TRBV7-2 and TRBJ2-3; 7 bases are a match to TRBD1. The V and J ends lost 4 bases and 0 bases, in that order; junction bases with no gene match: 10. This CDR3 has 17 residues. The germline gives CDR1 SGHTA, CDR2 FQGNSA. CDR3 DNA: TGTGCCAGCAGCTCCTACCAGACAGGGTCTAGCACAGATACGCAGTATTTT. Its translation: CASSSYQTGSSTDTQYF.

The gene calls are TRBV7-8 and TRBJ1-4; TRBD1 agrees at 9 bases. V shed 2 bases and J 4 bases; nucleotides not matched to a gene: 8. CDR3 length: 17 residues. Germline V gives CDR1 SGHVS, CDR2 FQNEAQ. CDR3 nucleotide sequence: TGTGCCAGCAGCTTAACAGGACAGGGGAGCAATAATGAAAAACTGTTTTTT. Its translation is CASSLTGQGSNNEKLFF.

The CDR3 region has the DNA TGTGCCAGCAATATCGCGGGGGCACCATACAATGAGCAGTTCTTC. Translation gives CASNIAGAPYNEQFF. V usage is TRBV12-3 or TRBV12-4 and J usage is TRBJ2-1, with a tentative D call TRBD2 (7 bases). CDR3 length: 15 residues. The germline V and J ends were trimmed by 7 bases and 4 bases, with 17 bases remaining between them.

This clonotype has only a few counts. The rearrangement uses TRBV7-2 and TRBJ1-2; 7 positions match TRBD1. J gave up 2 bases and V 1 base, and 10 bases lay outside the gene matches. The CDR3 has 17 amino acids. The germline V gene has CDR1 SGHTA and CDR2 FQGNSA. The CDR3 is CASSLDAGQVMNYGYTF. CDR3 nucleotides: TGTGCCAGCAGCTTAGACGCCGGACAGGTCATGAACTATGGCTACACCTTC. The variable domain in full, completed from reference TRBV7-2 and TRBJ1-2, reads GAGVSQSPSNKVTEKGKDVELRCDPISGHTALYWYRQSLGQGLEFLIYFQGNSAPDKSGLPSDRFSAERTGGSVSTLTIQRTQQEDSAVYLCASSLDAGQVMNYGYTFGSGTRLTVV.

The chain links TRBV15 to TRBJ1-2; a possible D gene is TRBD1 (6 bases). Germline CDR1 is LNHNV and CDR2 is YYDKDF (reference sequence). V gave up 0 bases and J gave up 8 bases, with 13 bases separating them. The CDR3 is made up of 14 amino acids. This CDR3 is CATSRDLGADGYTF. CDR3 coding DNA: TGTGCCACCAGCAGAGATCTGGGGGCGGACGGCTACACCTTC.

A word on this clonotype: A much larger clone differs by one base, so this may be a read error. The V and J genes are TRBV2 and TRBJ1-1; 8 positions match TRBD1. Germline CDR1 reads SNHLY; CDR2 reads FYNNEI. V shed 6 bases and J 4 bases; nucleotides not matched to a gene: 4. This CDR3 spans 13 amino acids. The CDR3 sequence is CASSGQGLTEAFF. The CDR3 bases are TGTGCCAGCAGCGGACAGGGTCTCACTGAAGCTTTCTTT.

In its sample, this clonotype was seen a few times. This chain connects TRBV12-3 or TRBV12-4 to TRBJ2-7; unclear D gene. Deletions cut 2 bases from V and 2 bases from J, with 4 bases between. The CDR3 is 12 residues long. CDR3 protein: CASSLWAYEQYF. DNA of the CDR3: TGTGCCAGCAGTTTATGGGCCTACGAGCAGTACTTC.

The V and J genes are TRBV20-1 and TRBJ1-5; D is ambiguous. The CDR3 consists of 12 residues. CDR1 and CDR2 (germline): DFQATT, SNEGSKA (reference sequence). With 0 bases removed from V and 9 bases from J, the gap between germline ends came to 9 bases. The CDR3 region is CSARDRLGPQHF. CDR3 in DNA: TGCAGTGCTAGAGATCGCTTGGGGCCCCAGCATTTT.

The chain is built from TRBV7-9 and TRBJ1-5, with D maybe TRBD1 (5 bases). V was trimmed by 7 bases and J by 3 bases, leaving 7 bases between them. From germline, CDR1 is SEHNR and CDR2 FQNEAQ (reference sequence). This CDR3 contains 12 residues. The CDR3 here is CASKTDNQPQHF. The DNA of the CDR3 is TGTGCCAGCAAGACAGACAATCAGCCCCAGCATTTT.

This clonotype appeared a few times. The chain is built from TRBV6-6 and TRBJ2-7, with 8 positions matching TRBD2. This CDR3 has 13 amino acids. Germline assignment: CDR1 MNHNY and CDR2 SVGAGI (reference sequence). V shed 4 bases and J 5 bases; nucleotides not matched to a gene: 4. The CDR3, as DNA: TGTGCCAGCAGTTCAGCGGGAGAAGACGAGCAGTACTTC. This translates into CASSSAGEDEQYF.

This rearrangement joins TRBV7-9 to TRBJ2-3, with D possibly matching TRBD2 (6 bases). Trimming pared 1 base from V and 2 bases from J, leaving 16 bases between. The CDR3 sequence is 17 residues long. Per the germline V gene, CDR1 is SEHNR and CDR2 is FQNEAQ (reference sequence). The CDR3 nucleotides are TGTGCCAGCAGCTTAGATCCCAGACGGGGGTACACAGATACGCAGTATTTT. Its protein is CASSLDPRRGYTDTQYF.

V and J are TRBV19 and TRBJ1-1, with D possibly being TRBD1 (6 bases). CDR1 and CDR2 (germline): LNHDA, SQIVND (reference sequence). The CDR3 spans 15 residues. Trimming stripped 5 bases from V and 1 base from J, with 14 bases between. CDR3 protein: CASSVRDTPNTEAFF. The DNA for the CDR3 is TGTGCCAGTAGTGTACGGGACACCCCGAACACTGAAGCTTTCTTT.

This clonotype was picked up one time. CDR3 sequence (DNA): TGTGCCAGCAGTGAATCATTCGGGAATAGCAATCAGCCCCAGCATTTT. Translating it yields CASSESFGNSNQPQHF. V and J are TRBV6-1 and TRBJ1-5; D unresolved. The germline V gene has CDR1 MNHNS and CDR2 SASEGT. The CDR3 covers 16 residues. V was pared by 2 bases and J by 0 bases, with 11 bases between.

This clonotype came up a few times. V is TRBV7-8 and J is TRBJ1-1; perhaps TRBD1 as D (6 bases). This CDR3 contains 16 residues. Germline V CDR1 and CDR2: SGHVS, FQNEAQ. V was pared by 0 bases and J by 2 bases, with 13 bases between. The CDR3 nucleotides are TGTGCCAGCAGCTTAGCGGGGGCAGGGAGAAACACTGAAGCTTTCTTT. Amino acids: CASSLAGAGRNTEAFF.

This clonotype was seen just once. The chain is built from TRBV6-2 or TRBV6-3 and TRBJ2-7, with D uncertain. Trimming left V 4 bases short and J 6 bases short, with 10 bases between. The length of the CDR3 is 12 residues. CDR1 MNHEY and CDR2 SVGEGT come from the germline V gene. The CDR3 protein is CASSWLQSEQYF. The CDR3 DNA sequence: TGTGCCAGCAGTTGGTTACAGTCCGAGCAGTACTTC.

CDR3 residues: CASSSGQLHSPLHF. The CDR3 coding sequence is TGTGCCAGCAGCTCGGGACAACTTCATTCACCCCTCCACTTT. The chain employs TRBV6-8 and TRBJ1-6, with D tentatively TRBD1 (6 bases). The V end was cut by 6 bases, the J end by 8 bases, with 14 bases between. CDR1 is MNHGY and CDR2 is SAAAGT in the germline V gene. The CDR3 has 14 amino acids.

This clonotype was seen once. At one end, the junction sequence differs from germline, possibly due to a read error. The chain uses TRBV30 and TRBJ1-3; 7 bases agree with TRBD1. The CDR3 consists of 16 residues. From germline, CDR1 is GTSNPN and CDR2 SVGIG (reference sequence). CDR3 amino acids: CAWNGDRHHSGNSIYF. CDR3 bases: TGTGCCTGGAACGGGGACAGACACCACTCTGGAAACTCCATATATTTT.

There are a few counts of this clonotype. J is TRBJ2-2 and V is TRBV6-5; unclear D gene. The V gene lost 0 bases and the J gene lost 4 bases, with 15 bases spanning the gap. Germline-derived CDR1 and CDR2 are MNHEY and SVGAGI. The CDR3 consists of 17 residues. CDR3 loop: CASSYSERRRSTGELFF. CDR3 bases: TGTGCCAGCAGTTACTCGGAGCGCAGAAGATCCACCGGGGAGCTGTTTTTT.

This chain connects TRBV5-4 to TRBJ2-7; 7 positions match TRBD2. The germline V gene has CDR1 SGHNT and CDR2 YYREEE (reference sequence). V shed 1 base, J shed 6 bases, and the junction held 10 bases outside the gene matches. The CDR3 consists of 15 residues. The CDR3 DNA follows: TGTGCCAGCAGCTTGTTGGGGGGAGGGCCGTTCGAGCAGTACTTC. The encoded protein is CASSLLGGGPFEQYF. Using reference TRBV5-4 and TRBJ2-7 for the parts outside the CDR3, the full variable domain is ETGVTQSPTHLIKTRGQQVTLRCSSQSGHNTVSWYQQALGQGPQFIFQYYREEENGRGNFPPRFSGLQFPNYSSELNVNALELDDSALYLCASSLLGGGPFEQYFGPGTRLTVT.